A selection of T cell receptor beta chains follows, all from one sample in a study of blood T cells in healthy people across ages. Each CDR3 protein is one row after TCRdb ran MiXCR on the 5' RACE reads. The table includes over 1,500,000 distinct CDR3 sequences, roughly two fifths detected once. Sequencing used blood. Every receptor here comes from a human donor in good health. Each CDR3 is given with its conserved first and last residue. A D gene is named only where the DNA matches it firmly. Clone size is stated in some rows and not others, as once, few, many or a class when expanded.

j_call: TRBJ2-5
clone_size: few
v_call: TRBV2
d_call: .
cdr3_nt: TGTGCCAGCAATGGGGGACAACTCCAAGAGACCCAGTACTTC
cdr3_aa: CASNGGQLQETQYF

j_call: TRBJ2-1
clone_size: .
v_call: TRBV29-1
d_call: TRBD2
cdr3_nt: TGCAGCGTCCGGACGGCGGGAGGAGGTGAGCAGTTCTTC
cdr3_aa: CSVRTAGGGEQFF

j_call: TRBJ1-1
clone_size: .
v_call: TRBV5-1
d_call: .
cdr3_nt: TGCGCCACCCTAGGACACCCTGAAGCTTTCTTT
cdr3_aa: CATLGHPEAFF

j_call: TRBJ2-6
clone_size: once
v_call: TRBV3-1
d_call: .
cdr3_nt: TGTGTCAGCAGCCAAGATCCTGGGGGCGAAGGGGCCAACGTCCTGACTTTC
cdr3_aa: CVSSQDPGGEGANVLTF

j_call: TRBJ2-2
clone_size: few
v_call: TRBV5-5
d_call: .
cdr3_nt: TGTGCCAGCAGCACCGGACTTTTGACCGGGGAGCTGTTTTTT
cdr3_aa: CASSTGLLTGELFF

j_call: TRBJ1-2
clone_size: .
v_call: TRBV5-1
d_call: .
cdr3_nt: TGCGCCAGCAGCTTGGCCAGGGCTCCCGGGGCCTATGGCTACACCTTC
cdr3_aa: CASSLARAPGAYGYTF

j_call: TRBJ2-1
clone_size: .
v_call: TRBV7-3
d_call: .
cdr3_nt: TGTGCCAGCAGCCCCGGGGCCTCAGCAGGGAATGAGCAGTTCTTC
cdr3_aa: CASSPGASAGNEQFF

j_call: TRBJ2-5
clone_size: .
v_call: TRBV20-1
d_call: .
cdr3_nt: TGCAGTGCTAGTGAGGCCTACCAAGAGACCCAGTACTTC
cdr3_aa: CSASEAYQETQYF

j_call: TRBJ2-5
clone_size: .
v_call: TRBV5-1
d_call: TRBD1
cdr3_nt: TGCGCCAGCAGCACCAGGGGGTCGGGGGAGACCCAGTACTTC
cdr3_aa: CASSTRGSGETQYF

j_call: TRBJ2-7
clone_size: .
v_call: TRBV28
d_call: TRBD1
cdr3_nt: TGTGCCAGCACAGGGGGAGTAAGATACGAGCAGTACTTC
cdr3_aa: CASTGGVRYEQYF

j_call: TRBJ1-6
clone_size: .
v_call: TRBV4-3
d_call: TRBD1
cdr3_nt: TGCGCCAGCAGCCAAGATTCGGGACAGCCAAATTCACCCCTCCACTTT
cdr3_aa: CASSQDSGQPNSPLHF

j_call: TRBJ2-3
clone_size: .
v_call: TRBV10-3
d_call: TRBD2
cdr3_nt: TGTGCCATCTGTGAGTCACGGGGGGACACAGATACGCAGTATTTT
cdr3_aa: CAICESRGDTDTQYF

j_call: TRBJ2-7
clone_size: .
v_call: TRBV10-3
d_call: .
cdr3_nt: TGTGCCATCAGTTCGCAGGGCGCGCGGTCCTACGAGCAGTACTTC
cdr3_aa: CAISSQGARSYEQYF

j_call: TRBJ2-1
clone_size: .
v_call: TRBV12-3/TRBV12-4
d_call: .
cdr3_nt: TGTGCCAGCAGTCCCGGGTGGGATGAGCAGTTCTTC
cdr3_aa: CASSPGWDEQFF

j_call: TRBJ1-2
clone_size: few
v_call: TRBV4-1
d_call: TRBD1
cdr3_nt: TGCGCCAGCAGCCAAGATATGGAACAGGGGCCGAGCTATGGCTACACCTTC
cdr3_aa: CASSQDMEQGPSYGYTF

j_call: TRBJ1-1
clone_size: .
v_call: TRBV11-3
d_call: .
cdr3_nt: TGTGCCAGCAGCCCCCGGGTGTTAGTGAACACTGAAGCTTTCTTT
cdr3_aa: CASSPRVLVNTEAFF